The clone carrying this T cell receptor beta chain was counted a few times. This sample stems from a study of T cells in Graves' hyperthyroidism and ophthalmopathy. Amplification targeted TCR beta CDR3 regions from RNA transcripts. A set of HTBI primers served as the primers for a first-round RT-PCR of the TCR CDR3. Each CDR3 protein is one row after TCRdb ran MiXCR on the multiplex PCR reads. In the table there are about 400,000 distinct CDR3 sequences, around a sixth of which are singletons. Participants, patients aged 18 to 65, had newly diagnosed hyperthyroidism with a duration under 2 months. Diagnosis rested on symptoms, serum thyroxine and TRAb, thyroid ultrasound, and orbital computed tomography. The CDR3 sequence is 15 residues long. CDR1 and CDR2 (germline): SGHVS, FQNEAQ. Trimming left V 4 bases short and J 2 bases short, with 15 bases between.

The chain has TRBV7-8 and TRBJ2-7; tentative D call: TRBD1 (5 bases). This sequence was found in a young woman with Graves' hyperthyroidism. Sequenced material: blood. Here the CDR3 reads CASSYGQVWPYEQYF. The CDR3 region has the DNA TGTGCCAGCAGCTACGGACAAGTTTGGCCCTACGAGCAGTACTTC. The whole variable domain, remainder taken from reference TRBV7-8 and TRBJ2-7, is GAGVSQSPRYKVAKRGQDVALRCDPISGHVSLFWYQQALGQGPEFLTYFQNEAQLDKSGLPSDRFFAERPEGSVSTLKIQRTQQEDSAVYLCASSYGQVWPYEQYFGPGTRLTVT.